This TCR beta chain is drawn from a study of blood T cell repertoires in COVID-19. Clones were read by immunoSEQ multiplex PCR, and TCRdb kept only the in-frame ones, dropping some. The repertoire holds roughly 260,000 clones, with about 88% as singletons. CDR1 and CDR2 from the germline V gene are MNHEY and SVGAGI. With 2 bases clipped from V and 3 bases from J, the junction kept 0 bases outside the gene matches. The CDR3 is 13 amino acids. The chain links TRBV6-5 to TRBJ2-5; TRBD2 matches 7 bases. Sequenced sample: peripheral blood. This TCR was sampled from a man aged 55 to 70 who had recovered from COVID-19. CDR3 sequence (DNA): TGTGCCAGCAGTTACCTAGCGGAAGAGACCCAGTACTTC. It codes for CASSYLAEETQYF.